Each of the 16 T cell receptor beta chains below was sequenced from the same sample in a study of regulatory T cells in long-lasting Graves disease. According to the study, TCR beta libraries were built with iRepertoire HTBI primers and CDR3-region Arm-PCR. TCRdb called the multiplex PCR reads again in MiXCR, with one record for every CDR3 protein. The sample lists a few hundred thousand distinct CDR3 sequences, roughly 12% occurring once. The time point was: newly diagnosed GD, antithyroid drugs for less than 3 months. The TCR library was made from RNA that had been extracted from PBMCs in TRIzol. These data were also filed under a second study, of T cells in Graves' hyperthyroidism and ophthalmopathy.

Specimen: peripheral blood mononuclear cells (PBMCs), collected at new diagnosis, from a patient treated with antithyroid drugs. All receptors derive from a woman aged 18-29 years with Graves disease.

The CDR3 DNA reads TGCAGTGCTAGAGATAGACTCCATTCTGAAGCTTTCTTT. Protein: CSARDRLHSEAFF. This rearrangement joins TRBV20-1 to TRBJ1-1; D remains ambiguous. CDR1 and CDR2 (germline): DFQATT, SNEGSKA (reference sequence). Trimming left V 0 bases short and J 6 bases short, with 11 bases between. The CDR3 is 13 amino acids.

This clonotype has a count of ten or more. The CDR3 protein is CASSLVGVNYNEQFF. As DNA, the CDR3 is TGTGCCAGCAGCTTGGTGGGGGTGAACTACAATGAGCAGTTCTTC. The chain is built from TRBV5-6 and TRBJ2-1; tentatively, D is TRBD1 or TRBD2 (5 bases each). CDR1 is SGHDT, CDR2 YYEEEE, per germline. The CDR3 is 15 residues long. The V end lost 0 bases, the J end lost 3 bases, and 10 bases lay between the germline ends.

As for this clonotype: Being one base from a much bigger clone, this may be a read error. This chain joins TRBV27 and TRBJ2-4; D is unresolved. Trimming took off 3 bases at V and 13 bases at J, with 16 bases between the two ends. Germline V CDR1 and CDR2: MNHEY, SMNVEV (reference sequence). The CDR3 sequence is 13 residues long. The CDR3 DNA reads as TGTGCCAGCAGTTTTCTATCATCCAATGAGCAGTACTTC. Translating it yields CASSFLSSNEQYF.

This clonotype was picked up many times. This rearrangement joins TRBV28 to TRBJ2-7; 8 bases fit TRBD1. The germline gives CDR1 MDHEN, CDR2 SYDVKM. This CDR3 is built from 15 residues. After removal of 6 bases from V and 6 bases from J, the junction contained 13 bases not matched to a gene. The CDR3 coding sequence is TGTGCCAGCAGCCTACGGACAGGGACCGTACGCGAGCAGTACTTC. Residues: CASSLRTGTVREQYF.

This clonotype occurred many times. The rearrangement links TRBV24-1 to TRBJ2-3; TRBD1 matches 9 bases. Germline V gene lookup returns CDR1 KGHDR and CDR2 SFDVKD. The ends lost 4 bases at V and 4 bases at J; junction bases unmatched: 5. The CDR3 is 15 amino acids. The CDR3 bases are TGTGCCACCAGTGACACGGGACAGGGCTCAGATACGCAGTATTTT. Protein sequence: CATSDTGQGSDTQYF.

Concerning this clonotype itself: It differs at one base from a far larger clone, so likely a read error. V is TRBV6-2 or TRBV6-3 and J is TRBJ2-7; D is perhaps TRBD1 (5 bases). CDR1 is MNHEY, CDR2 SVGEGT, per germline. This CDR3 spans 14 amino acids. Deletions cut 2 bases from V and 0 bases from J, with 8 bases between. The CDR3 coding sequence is TGTGCCAGCAGTTACCAGGGTGGCTCCTACGAGCAGTACGTC. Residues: CASSYQGGSYEQYV.

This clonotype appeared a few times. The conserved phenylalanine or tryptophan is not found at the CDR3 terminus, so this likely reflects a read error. CDR3 coding DNA: TGTGCCAGCAGCTTAGTTGCGGGGGTGAACACTGAAGCTTTCTAT. It yields the protein CASSLVAGVNTEAFY. The chain recombines TRBV7-2 with TRBJ1-1, with D possibly being TRBD1 (5 bases). The V gene lost 1 base and the J gene lost 0 bases, with 9 bases spanning the gap. This CDR3 is built from 15 residues. From germline, CDR1 is SGHTA and CDR2 FQGNSA.

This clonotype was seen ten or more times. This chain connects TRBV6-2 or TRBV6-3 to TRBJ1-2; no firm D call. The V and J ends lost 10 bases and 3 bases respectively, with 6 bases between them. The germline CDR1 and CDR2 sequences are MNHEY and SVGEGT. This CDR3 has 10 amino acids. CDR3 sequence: CATRYYGYTF. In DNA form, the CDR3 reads TGTGCCACCCGGTACTATGGCTACACCTTC.

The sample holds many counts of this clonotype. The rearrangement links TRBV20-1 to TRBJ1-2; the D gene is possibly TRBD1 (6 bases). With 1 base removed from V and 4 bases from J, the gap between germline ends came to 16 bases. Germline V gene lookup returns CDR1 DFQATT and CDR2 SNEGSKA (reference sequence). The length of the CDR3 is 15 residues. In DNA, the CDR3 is TGCAGTGCTAGAGTTATCGTCAGGGGAGTCTATGGCTACACCTTC. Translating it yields CSARVIVRGVYGYTF.

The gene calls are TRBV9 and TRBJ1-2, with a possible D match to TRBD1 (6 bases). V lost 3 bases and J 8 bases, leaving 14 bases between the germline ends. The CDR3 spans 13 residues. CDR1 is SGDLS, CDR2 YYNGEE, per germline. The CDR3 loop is CASSGLGGEGYTF. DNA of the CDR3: TGTGCCAGCAGCGGCCTAGGGGGAGAAGGCTACACCTTC.

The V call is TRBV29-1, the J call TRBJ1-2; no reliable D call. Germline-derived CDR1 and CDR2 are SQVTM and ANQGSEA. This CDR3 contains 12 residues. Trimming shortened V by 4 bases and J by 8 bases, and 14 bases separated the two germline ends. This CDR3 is CSVGGHHDGYTF. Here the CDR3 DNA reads TGCAGCGTTGGTGGGCACCATGACGGCTACACCTTC.

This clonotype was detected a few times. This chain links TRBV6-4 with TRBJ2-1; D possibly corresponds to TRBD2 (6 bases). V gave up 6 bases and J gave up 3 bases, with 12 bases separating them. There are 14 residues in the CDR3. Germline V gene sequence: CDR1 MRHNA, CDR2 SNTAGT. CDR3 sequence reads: CASSAGPNYNEQFF. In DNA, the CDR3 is TGTGCCAGCAGCGCGGGGCCAAACTACAATGAGCAGTTCTTC.

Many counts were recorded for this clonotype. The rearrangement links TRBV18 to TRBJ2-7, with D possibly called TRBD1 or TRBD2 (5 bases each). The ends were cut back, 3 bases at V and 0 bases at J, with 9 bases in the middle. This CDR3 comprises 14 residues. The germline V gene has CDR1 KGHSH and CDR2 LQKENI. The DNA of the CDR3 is TGTGCCAGCTCACCTTCAGGGAGCTCCTACGAGCAGTACGTC. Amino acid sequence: CASSPSGSSYEQYV.

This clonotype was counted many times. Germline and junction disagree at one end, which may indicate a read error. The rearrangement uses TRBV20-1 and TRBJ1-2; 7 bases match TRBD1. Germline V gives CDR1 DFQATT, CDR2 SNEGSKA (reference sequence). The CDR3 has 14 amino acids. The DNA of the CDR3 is TGCAGTGCTGGAGACAGGGTTCGAGACTATGGCTACACCTTC. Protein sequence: CSAGDRVRDYGYTF.

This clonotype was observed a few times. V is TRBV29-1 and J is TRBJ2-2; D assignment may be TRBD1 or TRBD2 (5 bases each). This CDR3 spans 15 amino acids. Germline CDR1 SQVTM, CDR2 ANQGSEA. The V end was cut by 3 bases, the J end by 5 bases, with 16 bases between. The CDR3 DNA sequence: TGCAGCGTTGACCCGAGCAGGGAGAGGACCGGGGAGCTGTTTTTT. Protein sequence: CSVDPSRERTGELFF.

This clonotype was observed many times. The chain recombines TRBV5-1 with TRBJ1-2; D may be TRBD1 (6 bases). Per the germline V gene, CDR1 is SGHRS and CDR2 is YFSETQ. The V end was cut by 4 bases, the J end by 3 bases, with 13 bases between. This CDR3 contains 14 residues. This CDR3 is CASSPRTDYYGYTF. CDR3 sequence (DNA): TGCGCCAGCAGCCCCCGGACAGACTACTATGGCTACACCTTC.